This T cell receptor beta chain was documented in a study of persistence of HIV-infected CD4 T cells (TCRdb year 2020). Looking at the study overall: The study isolated CMV- and HIV-1 Gag-responding CD4+ T cells from ART-treated individuals to examine antigen-driven clonal expansion of HIV-1-infected cells. The clonality of all cells in each sorted population was assessed by TCRbeta sequencing, whereas the clonality of infected cells was assessed by proviral sequencing. Suppressive ART had been received by participants for a median of roughly eight years. In the cross-participant TCR cluster analysis, fewer than ten participants were included for CMV and roughly seven participants were included for Gag. Peripheral blood samples of up to 180 mL were obtained at multiple time points, with the exception of two participants, for whom leukapheresis was performed at a single time point.

Cut back by 3 bases and 0 bases, the V and J ends lie 5 bases apart. The germline V gene encodes CDR1 MNHEY and CDR2 SMNVEV (reference sequence). The CDR3 holds 14 amino acids from the cysteine to the phenylalanine. The read is trimmed to its CDR3 DNA, 42 bases read in frame from base 1. The sample's treatment or condition label, in plain terms: suppressive antiretroviral therapy. Lysates of CMV-infected fibroblasts were used at around 10 ug/mL for cell stimulation. Memory populations depleted of antigen-responding cells were obtained by sorting nonresponding CD40L-negative CD69-negative CD45RO-high memory CD4+ T cells. HIV-1-infected adults in whom suppressive ART had been started during chronic infection were enrolled as participants. Participants had undetectable plasma HIV-1 RNA below 50 copies/mL for at least 4 years. To be included, a participant needed positive CMV serology and a CD4+ T cell count above 400 cells/uL. Before stimulation, PBMCs were isolated using density centrifugation and then depleted of CD8+ T cells. For around 19 hours, the CD8-depleted PBMCs were stimulated with anti-CD28/CD49d costimulation, a CD40-blocking antibody, and enfuvirtide to prevent new infections. Cell sorting was done on a Beckman Coulter MoFlo Legacy or XDP sorter, and dead cells were excluded with propidium iodide. Genomic DNA was extracted using the QIAamp DNA Mini Kit for samples with more than one million cells and using the Quick-DNA Microprep Kit for all other samples.

Points on this clone: This clone's antigen is unknown. There are no base qualities to consult, and no much larger clone falls within one base.

Here is what the overall study found, with its caveats: Significantly lower TCRbeta richness was observed in CMV- and Gag-responding cells than in anti-CD3/anti-CD28-responding cells, and higher oligoclonality was observed in CMV-responding cells than in CD3/CD28-stimulated and Gag-responding cells. Within the same sorted populations, how oligoclonal the TCRs were correlated with how oligoclonal the proviruses were. Because the TCR analyses were done in bulk, restricting them to just the rare CMV-responding cells that actually carried HIV-1 proviruses was not possible. Antigen-responding cells were enriched for degenerate expanded CDR3beta sequences, which suggests convergent selection of CD4+ responses to CMV and Gag. Only a small number of individuals took part in the study, and only a limited range of antigens was tested.

The immunoSEQ hsTCRB assay version 4 in survey mode was used to sequence TCRbeta repertoires from genomic DNA. For TCRbeta sequencing, genomic DNA was diluted to around 10 ng/uL, with up to about 1 ug used per sample. As for how the authors treated the data: ImmunoSeq Analyzer 3.0 was used for analysis of TCRbeta data, and diversity was computed on productive nucleotide rearrangements. Lower-bound TCR diversity was estimated with the improved Chao index, and clonality with the Gini coefficient using the Immunarch R package. Nucleotide rearrangements that differed but encoded the same CDR3beta amino acid sequence were counted as separate clonotypes. TCRbeta sequences significantly enriched in antigen-responding cells relative to anti-CD3/anti-CD28-activated cells were identified by differential abundance analysis. Using predicted peptide-MHC specificity as the basis, GLIPH2 grouped TCRs into clusters, both for each participant individually and for the merged data sets that combined participants. Imported from immuneACCESS, the table was reduced by TCRdb to in-frame sequences with V and J called. These copies leave out some clones; in studies compared against another copy, an unresolved V gene accounts for under half, and the cause of the remainder is not known. That table supplies the V and J calls and clone size; D and trimming were determined from the DNA. The sample includes 25,000 to 35,000 clones, with approximately 82% observed a single time. The ten largest account for 4% to 5% of the sample.

The sample here was CD4+ T cells sorted from PBMCs after roughly 18-hour stimulation, taken from a patient who received antiretroviral therapy. The cell subset or site label for this specimen denotes: CD40L-CD69- CD45RO-high memory CD4 T cells not responding to CMV lysate. The chain uses TRBV27 and TRBJ2-2, with the D gene call left open. The clonotype comes from an adult man with HIV who was CMV-seropositive. Here the CDR3 is given as CASSLRPNTGELFF. The DNA reads TGTGCCAGCAGTTTGAGACCGAACACCGGGGAGCTGTTTTTT.